These 23 T cell receptor beta chains came from one sample sequenced in a study of cytomegalovirus exposure and HLA in healthy donors. With 60 Vbeta and 13 Jbeta primers, the PCR was carried out. Clones were read by immunoSEQ multiplex PCR, and TCRdb kept only the in-frame ones, dropping some. The table lists about 140,000 clones, roughly 80% of them singletons. The sequenced sample was PBMCs. Receptor source: a man between 18 and 35 years old in good health and CMV-seropositive.

This chain connects TRBV6-1 to TRBJ2-7, with 13 bases matching TRBD2. The V gene's germline CDR1 is MNHNS and CDR2 SASEGT. The CDR3 is 17 amino acids. V dropped 4 bases and J dropped 6; count of bases not matched to a gene: 12. CDR3 nucleotide sequence: TGTGCCAGCAGTGTTCGGCCTGGGAGACTAGCGGGAGGCGAGCAGTACTTC. This codes for CASSVRPGRLAGGEQYF.

Worth noting for this clone: An end of the junction differs from the germline gene, which may be a read error. The DNA for the CDR3 is TGTGCCAGCCGCCAACCCTTAGACAGCTCCTCCTACAATGAGCAGTTCTTC. Its protein product is CASRQPLDSSSYNEQFF. J is TRBJ2-1 and V is TRBV4-2; D perhaps matches TRBD1 (5 bases). This CDR3 is 17 amino acids long. Germline V lookup: CDR1 LGHNA, CDR2 YNFKEQ.

V and J are TRBV28 and TRBJ2-7; possibly TRBD1 for D (6 bases). This CDR3 has 15 residues. Germline V gives CDR1 MDHEN, CDR2 SYDVKM. The ends were cut back, 7 bases at V and 2 bases at J, with 18 bases in the middle. The CDR3: CASTERWGLAYEQYF. In nucleotides, the CDR3 is TGTGCCAGCACAGAGAGGTGGGGGCTTGCCTACGAGCAGTACTTC.

The chain joins TRBV2 to TRBJ1-6; D might be TRBD1 (6 bases). The germline V and J ends were trimmed by 6 bases and 6 bases, with 15 bases remaining between them. Germline V gene lookup returns CDR1 SNHLY and CDR2 FYNNEI. This CDR3 spans 15 amino acids. In DNA, the CDR3 is TGTGCCAGCAGCGCACCCGGACAGAGTAATTCACCCCTCCACTTT. This codes for CASSAPGQSNSPLHF. The full variable domain, rest sourced from reference TRBV2 and TRBJ1-6, is EPEVTQTPSHQVTQMGQEVILRCVPISNHLYFYWYRQILGQKVEFLVSFYNNEISEKSEIFDDQFSVERPDGSNFTLKIRSTKLEDSAMYFCASSAPGQSNSPLHFGNGTRLTVT.

The rearrangement links TRBV11-2 to TRBJ2-2, with TRBD1 matching 8 bases. The CDR3 spans 14 residues. The J segment lost 6 bases and the V segment lost 3 bases, leaving 3 bases of the junction unmatched. The germline gives CDR1 SGHAT, CDR2 FQNNGV. The CDR3 DNA reads TGTGCCAGCAGCTTGGACAGGGTTCCCGGGGAGCTGTTTTTT. Amino acid sequence: CASSLDRVPGELFF.

This chain joins TRBV18 and TRBJ2-7; TRBD1 matches at 7 bases. The CDR3 extends over 14 amino acids. Trimming removed 3 bases from V and 6 bases from J; junction bases left unmatched: 8. Germline V gives CDR1 KGHSH, CDR2 LQKENI. The chain's CDR3 is CASSPDRESGEQYF. The CDR3 nucleotides read TGTGCCAGCTCACCCGACAGGGAGAGCGGCGAGCAGTACTTC.

The chain links TRBV4-2 to TRBJ1-3; D ambiguous. V lost 0 bases and J lost 0, with 6 bases in between. This CDR3 contains 15 residues. Germline V gene lookup returns CDR1 LGHNA and CDR2 YNFKEQ. CDR3 sequence reads: CASSQEGLSGNTIYF. As DNA, the CDR3 is TGTGCCAGCAGCCAAGAAGGACTCTCTGGAAACACCATATATTTT.

A few counts support this clone. The gene calls are TRBV6-1 and TRBJ2-7; D not resolved. The V end was cut by 4 bases, the J end by 3 bases, with 22 bases between. Germline CDR1 MNHNS, CDR2 SASEGT. The CDR3 sequence is 17 residues long. DNA for the CDR3: TGTGCCAGCAGTGCCAACCCAGGCCCAAGCTTAATCTACGAGCAGTACTTC. Translation: CASSANPGPSLIYEQYF.

As regards this clone: The germline gene is not matched at one end of the junction; a read error may be the cause. V gene TRBV7-3 combines with J gene TRBJ2-2; 8 bases are shared with TRBD2. The CDR3 is 18 residues long. Looked up from germline, CDR1 is SGHTA and CDR2 is FQGTGA. CDR3 residues: CASSVTPRAGVVAGELFF. The CDR3 DNA sequence: TGTGCCAGCAGCGTAACCCCTCGAGCGGGAGTGGTCGCCGGGGAGCTGTTTTTT.

CDR3 nucleotide sequence: TGTGCCAGCAGTTTTACGGGACAAACGATTTACGAGCAGTACTTC. It specifies CASSFTGQTIYEQYF. The chain links TRBV27 to TRBJ2-7, with D possibly being TRBD1 (6 bases). The ends were cut back, 3 bases at V and 4 bases at J, with 16 bases in the middle. The CDR3 covers 15 residues. Germline V gene data show CDR1 as MNHEY and CDR2 as SMNVEV (reference sequence).

The rearrangement uses TRBV7-2 and TRBJ2-3, with 12 bases lining up with TRBD2. This CDR3 region has 16 residues. V lost 6 bases to trimming and J lost 6 bases; unmatched junction nucleotides: 10. Germline V lookup: CDR1 SGHTA, CDR2 FQGNSA. CDR3 in amino acids: CASSTMPLAGGDTQYF. The DNA for the CDR3 is TGTGCCAGCAGTACGATGCCACTAGCGGGAGGTGATACGCAGTATTTT. The whole variable domain, remainder taken from reference TRBV7-2 and TRBJ2-3, is GAGVSQSPSNKVTEKGKDVELRCDPISGHTALYWYRQSLGQGLEFLIYFQGNSAPDKSGLPSDRFSAERTGGSVSTLTIQRTQQEDSAVYLCASSTMPLAGGDTQYFGPGTRLTVL.

This rearrangement joins TRBV15 to TRBJ1-1; D unclear. V lost 5 bases and J lost 6, with 19 bases in between. This CDR3 is 15 amino acids long. CDR1 LNHNV and CDR2 YYDKDF come from the germline V gene (reference sequence). The CDR3 region has the DNA TGTGCCACCAGCGGCGAGGAGGGAATCGGCGCTGAAGCTTTCTTT. Translating it yields CATSGEEGIGAEAFF.

The chain joins TRBV28 to TRBJ1-5; D may be TRBD1 (5 bases). Trimming shortened V by 3 bases and J by 5 bases, and 11 bases separated the two germline ends. Per germline, CDR1 MDHEN and CDR2 SYDVKM. This CDR3 contains 14 residues. The CDR3: CASSFSGLDQPQHF. The CDR3 DNA sequence: TGTGCCAGCAGTTTTTCAGGGTTAGATCAGCCCCAGCATTTT.

This clone has just a few counts. This sequence joins TRBV9 and TRBJ1-1; D remains unclear. The V end was cut by 3 bases, the J end by 0 bases, with 6 bases between. Per the germline V gene, CDR1 is SGDLS and CDR2 is YYNGEE. The CDR3 loop spans 13 amino acids. The CDR3 loop is CASSGSLNTEAFF. The CDR3 DNA sequence: TGTGCCAGCAGCGGGAGCCTGAACACTGAAGCTTTCTTT.

This rearrangement joins TRBV13 to TRBJ1-3; 8 bases fit TRBD1. Losses at the gene ends were 4 bases for V and 0 bases for J; bases not matched to a gene: 5. Germline V gene sequence: CDR1 PRHDT, CDR2 FYEKMQ (reference sequence). The CDR3 sequence is 16 residues long. The CDR3 DNA follows: TGTGCCAGCAGCTACAACAGGGGGAGCTCTGGAAACACCATATATTTT. This encodes CASSYNRGSSGNTIYF.

The chain employs TRBV27 and TRBJ1-1; a possible D gene is TRBD1 (5 bases). This CDR3 is 13 amino acids long. Trimming pared 4 bases from V and 0 bases from J, leaving 6 bases between. The germline gives CDR1 MNHEY, CDR2 SMNVEV (reference sequence). The CDR3 DNA follows: TGTGCCAGCAGTTGGGGGGTGAACACTGAAGCTTTCTTT. This sequence encodes CASSWGVNTEAFF.

This rearrangement joins TRBV11-3 to TRBJ2-1, with D possibly being TRBD2 (5 bases). The length of the CDR3 is 15 residues. Germline values: CDR1 SGHNT, CDR2 YENEEA. The V gene lost 3 bases and the J gene lost 5 bases, with 14 bases spanning the gap. The CDR3, as DNA: TGTGCCAGCAGCTTCGTCGGAGCGGCAAACAATGAGCAGTTCTTC. Its translation: CASSFVGAANNEQFF.

This clone showed up just a few times. Here the CDR3 DNA reads TGTGCCAGCAGTTATATTATGAGGGGGACATATGGCTACACCTTC. This sequence encodes CASSYIMRGTYGYTF. The J gene is TRBJ1-2, the V gene TRBV28, with D perhaps TRBD1 (6 bases). V lost 4 bases, J lost 5 bases, and 17 bases lay in between. Germline V gives CDR1 MDHEN, CDR2 SYDVKM. CDR3 length: 15 residues.

This clone was counted a few times. The chain has TRBV18 and TRBJ1-3, with D possibly matching TRBD1 (6 bases). Germline CDR1 is KGHSH and CDR2 is LQKENI. The V and J ends lost 0 bases and 2 bases respectively, with 11 bases between them. The CDR3 consists of 16 residues. The CDR3 DNA is TGTGCCAGCTCACCACCGGCCAGGGACACTGGAAACACCATATATTTT. Protein sequence: CASSPPARDTGNTIYF.

The gene calls are TRBV4-1 and TRBJ2-1; 8 bases match TRBD1. The CDR3 length is 15 residues. V was pared by 3 bases and J by 3 bases, with 4 bases of the junction left unmatched. CDR1 is MGHRA and CDR2 is YSYEKL in the germline V gene. The CDR3 coding sequence is TGCGCCAGCAGCCATTCCAGGGGGCTCTACAATGAGCAGTTCTTC. Translating it yields CASSHSRGLYNEQFF.

The chain has TRBV30 and TRBJ2-3, with TRBD2 matching 9 bases. From germline, CDR1 is GTSNPN and CDR2 SVGIG (reference sequence). The CDR3 is 16 amino acids. J lost 4 bases, V lost 0 bases, and 8 bases had no gene match. The CDR3 sequence: CAWSVLAGVGPDTQYF. CDR3 nucleotides: TGTGCCTGGAGTGTATTAGCGGGAGTGGGCCCAGATACGCAGTATTTT.

This clone showed up just a few times. The genes are TRBV28 and TRBJ2-7; TRBD2 might be the D (5 bases). Germline CDR1 MDHEN, CDR2 SYDVKM. The CDR3 runs 14 residues. The V end was cut by 3 bases, the J end by 4 bases, with 13 bases between. CDR3 coding DNA: TGTGCCAGCAGTTTGGTCGGGGATGTTTACGAGCAGTACTTC. Its protein is CASSLVGDVYEQYF.

The chain links TRBV5-3 to TRBJ2-7, with a weak D call TRBD2 (5 bases). TRBV5-3 carries the ORF label, with uncertain function. V was shortened by 6 bases and J by 2 bases, with 18 bases between the two germline ends. This CDR3 contains 15 residues. The CDR3 nucleotides are TGTGCCAGAATAACTTGGCTAGCAAAAACCTACGAGCAGTACTTC. It encodes CARITWLAKTYEQYF.